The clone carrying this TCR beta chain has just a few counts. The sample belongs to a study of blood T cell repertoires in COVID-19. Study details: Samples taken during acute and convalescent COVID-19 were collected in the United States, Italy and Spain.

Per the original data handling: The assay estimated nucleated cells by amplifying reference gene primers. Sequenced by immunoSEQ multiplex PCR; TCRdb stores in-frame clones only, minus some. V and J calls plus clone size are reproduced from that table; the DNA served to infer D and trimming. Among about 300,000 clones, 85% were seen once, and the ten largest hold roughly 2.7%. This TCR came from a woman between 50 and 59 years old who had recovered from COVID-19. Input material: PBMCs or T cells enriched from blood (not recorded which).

The CDR3 is CASSSTSLNSPLHF. CDR3 in DNA: TGTGCCAGCAGTTCCACAAGTCTTAATTCACCCCTCCACTTT. V usage is TRBV3-1 (or the pseudogene TRBV3-2) and J usage is TRBJ1-6, with D uncertain. The CDR3 is 14 residues long. Germline CDR1 and CDR2: LGHDT and YNNKEL (reference sequence). The V end was cut by 6 bases, the J end by 6 bases, with 12 bases between.